The 4 T cell receptor beta chains listed next were all sequenced from one sample in a study of cytomegalovirus exposure and HLA in healthy donors. It was with 60 Vbeta and 13 Jbeta primers that the PCR ran. Assay: immunoSEQ multiplex PCR; the TCRdb copy retains only in-frame clones and omits some. This sample yields 100,000 or so clones, of which 75% to 90% are seen a single time; about 6.9% belongs to the top ten. Sample: PBMCs. Receptors were obtained from a man aged 25 to 40 in good health and CMV-seropositive.

In this sample, this clone turned up a few times. The chain couples TRBV4-1 to TRBJ1-3, with a possible D match to TRBD1 (5 bases). The germline gives CDR1 MGHRA, CDR2 YSYEKL. CDR3 length equals 17 residues. V lost 6 bases and J 1 base, leaving 19 bases between the germline ends. For the CDR3, the DNA is TGCGCCAGCAGACCCGGGGGTCGGGGCAGATCTGGAAACACCATATATTTT. Its translation: CASRPGGRGRSGNTIYF.

The chain employs TRBV4-1 and TRBJ1-2; no definite D call. Germline V CDR1 and CDR2: MGHRA, YSYEKL. V lost 4 bases to trimming and J lost 6 bases, with 15 bases between them. This CDR3 contains 14 residues. In DNA, the CDR3 is TGCGCCAGCAGCCTCCGAACGTCGGGTAATGGCTACACCTTC. Translated, it gives CASSLRTSGNGYTF.

CDR3: CASSRDSNNSPLHF. CDR3 coding DNA: TGTGCCAGCAGTCGGGACAGCAATAATTCACCCCTCCACTTT. This chain links TRBV11-1 with TRBJ1-6; 7 nucleotides align to TRBD1. Germline V gene data show CDR1 as SGHAT and CDR2 as FQDESV (reference sequence). The V and J ends lost 6 bases and 5 bases, in that order; junction bases with no gene match: 4. The CDR3 is 14 amino acids.

The rearrangement uses TRBV19 and TRBJ2-5; TRBD2 agrees at 9 bases. Germline V gene sequence: CDR1 LNHDA, CDR2 SQIVND (reference sequence). With 6 bases clipped from V and 7 bases from J, the junction kept 3 bases outside the gene matches. The CDR3 has 12 residues. Here the CDR3 reads CASSLREGTQYF. CDR3 DNA: TGTGCCAGTAGCCTGCGGGAGGGGACCCAGTACTTC.